This TCR beta chain was identified during a study of blood T cell repertoires in COVID-19. Using immunoSEQ multiplex PCR, the repertoire was profiled, and TCRdb retains in-frame clones only, with some absent. The table lists roughly 360,000 clones, 81% of them singletons, with roughly 1.2% in the top ten. This CDR3 comprises 16 residues. J gave up 5 bases and V 1 base, and 5 bases lay outside the gene matches. Germline CDR1 and CDR2: LNHNV and YYDKDF (reference sequence). The chain employs TRBV15 and TRBJ2-2, with 9 bases matching TRBD1. Sequencing was done on a sample of peripheral blood. The source is a human donor with acute or convalescent COVID-19. The donor label of this sample is uncertain. The CDR3 loop reads CATSRGTGVGTGELFF. DNA for the CDR3: TGTGCCACCAGCAGAGGGACAGGGGTGGGTACCGGGGAGCTGTTTTTT.